Presented here are 30 T cell receptor beta chains from one specimen sequenced in a study of cytomegalovirus exposure and HLA in healthy donors. In the PCR, 60 Vbeta and 13 Jbeta primers were used. Clones were sequenced by immunoSEQ multiplex PCR, and TCRdb holds only the in-frame ones, with some missing. The profile shows about 82,000 clones, about 70% of them singletons. Sample: PBMCs. These receptor sequences come from a woman aged 45-60 years in good health and CMV-seropositive.

The J gene is TRBJ1-1, the V gene TRBV27; 10 bases fit TRBD1. Unmatched junction bases numbered 12, after V lost 5 bases and J lost 6 bases. Germline V gene sequence: CDR1 MNHEY, CDR2 SMNVEV (reference sequence). CDR3 length equals 16 residues. In DNA, the CDR3 is TGTGCCAGCAGTCCATTGCTGACAGGGGGCTTGTCTGAAGCTTTCTTT. Residues: CASSPLLTGGLSEAFF.

In its sample, this clone was seen once. The CDR3 region has the DNA TGTGCCAGTAGTGGAGGGAGTAGAATGAACACTGAAGCTTTCTTT. This codes for CASSGGSRMNTEAFF. V is TRBV19 and J is TRBJ1-1; D not resolved. This CDR3 is 15 amino acids long. V gave up 5 bases and J gave up 0 bases, with 13 bases separating them. Germline V gene data show CDR1 as LNHDA and CDR2 as SQIVND (reference sequence).

The rearrangement uses TRBV5-4 and TRBJ2-7; TRBD2 matches at 13 bases. The CDR3 runs to 16 residues. Germline V lookup: CDR1 SGHNT, CDR2 YYREEE (reference sequence). V trimming: 4 bases; J trimming: 7 bases; junction bases outside the gene matches: 11. As DNA, the CDR3 is TGTGCCAGCAGCCTAGGGACTAGCGGGATGGGCTTGGAGCAGTACTTC. Its translation: CASSLGTSGMGLEQYF.

The chain links TRBV7-8 to TRBJ1-2, with 8 bases matching TRBD1. CDR1 SGHVS and CDR2 FQNEAQ come from the germline V gene. The CDR3 length is 16 residues. Trimming at V came to 5 bases and at J to 3 bases, leaving 11 bases not matched to a gene. As DNA, the CDR3 is TGTGCCAGCAGCCCGAGTGTAGGACAGGGACACTATGGCTACACCTTC. This encodes CASSPSVGQGHYGYTF.

The chain combines TRBV25-1 with TRBJ2-7; 12 bases map to TRBD1. Germline-derived CDR1 and CDR2 are MGHDK and SYGVNS. CDR3 size: 13 residues. Trimming removed 8 bases from V and 6 bases from J; junction bases left unmatched: 5. The CDR3, as DNA: TGTGCCAGCGCCGGGACAGGGGGCCTCGAGCAGTACTTC. This gives the protein CASAGTGGLEQYF.

The chain joins TRBV29-1 to TRBJ1-2; 8 bases align to TRBD1. There are 19 residues in the CDR3. Germline V gene sequence: CDR1 SQVTM, CDR2 ANQGSEA. The V segment lost 1 base and the J segment 3 bases; nucleotides outside the gene matches: 19. In DNA, the CDR3 is TGCAGCGTTGAAGGGGGGACAGGCACGGCACAGGGGCACGACTATGGCTACACCTTC. It encodes CSVEGGTGTAQGHDYGYTF.

The J gene is TRBJ2-2, the V gene TRBV11-2; 11 positions match TRBD2. V was clipped by 2 bases and J by 4 bases; unmatched bases: 6. This CDR3 is built from 17 residues. Germline loops: CDR1 SGHAT, CDR2 FQNNGV. The CDR3 protein is CASSLLAGGRSTGELFF. DNA of the CDR3: TGTGCCAGCAGCTTATTAGCGGGAGGGCGGAGCACCGGGGAGCTGTTTTTT.

This chain uses TRBV30 with TRBJ2-5; 7 bases match TRBD2. This CDR3 contains 13 residues. Unmatched junction bases numbered 2, after V lost 0 bases and J lost 4 bases. CDR1 GTSNPN and CDR2 SVGIG come from the germline V gene (reference sequence). The CDR3 DNA follows: TGTGCCTGGAGTGTGGGGAGGGGAGAGACCCAGTACTTC. This encodes CAWSVGRGETQYF.

The chain joins TRBV28 to TRBJ2-7, with 11 nucleotides matching TRBD1. The germline gives CDR1 MDHEN, CDR2 SYDVKM. With 6 bases clipped from V and 3 bases from J, the junction kept 13 bases outside the gene matches. The CDR3 has 17 amino acids. The CDR3 protein is CASSRPRSGQGGYEQYF. The CDR3 region has the DNA TGTGCCAGCAGCCGACCCCGTTCGGGACAGGGGGGCTACGAGCAGTACTTC. The full variable domain, with the rest looked up from reference TRBV28 and TRBJ2-7, is DVKVTQSSRYLVKRTGEKVFLECVQDMDHENMFWYRQDPGLGLRLIYFSYDVKMKEKGDIPEGYSVSREKKERFSLILESASTNQTSMYLCASSRPRSGQGGYEQYFGPGTRLTVT.

The rearrangement links TRBV28 to TRBJ2-7, with no clear D. CDR3 length: 12 residues. V lost 3 bases and J lost 6, with 9 bases in between. CDR1 MDHEN and CDR2 SYDVKM come from the germline V gene. The CDR3 DNA sequence: TGTGCCAGCAGTTTTGGGCCGATCGAGCAGTACTTC. Amino acids: CASSFGPIEQYF.

This chain joins TRBV6-1 and TRBJ2-7; 11 nucleotides align to TRBD2. The germline V gene encodes CDR1 MNHNS and CDR2 SASEGT. V gave up 4 bases and J gave up 3 bases; unmatched junction bases: 2. The CDR3 runs 14 residues. For the CDR3, the DNA is TGTGCCAGCAGTGCTAGCGGGGGGTTCTACGAGCAGTACTTC. Encoded protein: CASSASGGFYEQYF.

CDR3 in DNA: TGCAGCGTTGGGGCAGGGGTAAATGAAAAACTGTTTTTT. Protein product: CSVGAGVNEKLFF. This rearrangement joins TRBV29-1 to TRBJ1-4, with a tentative D call TRBD1 (6 bases). Trimming took 4 bases from V and 5 from J, leaving 11 bases between them. The germline V gene has CDR1 SQVTM and CDR2 ANQGSEA. This CDR3 is built from 13 residues.

The gene calls are TRBV30 and TRBJ2-2; weak D call: TRBD1 (6 bases). Trimming pared 2 bases from V and 0 bases from J, leaving 13 bases between. This CDR3 is built from 16 residues. CDR1 is GTSNPN and CDR2 is SVGIG in the germline V gene (reference sequence). This CDR3 is CAWSIGQLANTGELFF. CDR3 DNA: TGTGCCTGGAGTATCGGACAGCTCGCGAACACCGGGGAGCTGTTTTTT.

This chain uses TRBV27 with TRBJ2-7; D perhaps matches TRBD1 (7 bases). The ends were cut back, 5 bases at V and 4 bases at J, with 12 bases in the middle. The CDR3 is 13 residues long. Looked up from germline, CDR1 is MNHEY and CDR2 is SMNVEV (reference sequence). Here the CDR3 DNA reads TGTGCCAGCAGTAAGACAGGGAGGTACGAGCAGTACTTC. Translating it yields CASSKTGRYEQYF.

The genes are TRBV6-1 and TRBJ1-1; D remains unclear. With 7 bases removed from V and 2 bases from J, the gap between germline ends came to 11 bases. The CDR3 contains 13 residues. Germline CDR1 MNHNS, CDR2 SASEGT. The CDR3 loop is CASTPEHNTEAFF. The CDR3, as DNA: TGTGCCAGCACCCCGGAGCATAACACTGAAGCTTTCTTT.

The chain links TRBV23-1 to TRBJ2-5; D may be TRBD2 (6 bases). TRBV23-1 belongs to the ORF category, with a function that is uncertain. The CDR3 has 12 amino acids. V was pared by 3 bases and J by 4 bases, with 6 bases between. The DNA for the CDR3 is TGCGCCAGCAGTCAGGGGGGAGAGACCCAGTACTTC. This gives the protein CASSQGGETQYF.

This clone was observed a single time. The V and J genes are TRBV10-1 and TRBJ2-3; TRBD2 matches 12 bases. Per the germline V gene, CDR1 is WNHNN and CDR2 is SYGVQD (reference sequence). The CDR3 runs 17 residues. Unmatched junction bases numbered 9, after V lost 3 bases and J lost 5 bases. CDR3 in DNA: TGCGCCAGCAGTGATTCGACTCCGGGACTAGCGGGAGATACGCAGTATTTT. This translates into CASSDSTPGLAGDTQYF.

J is TRBJ2-3 and V is TRBV6-4, with D unclear. CDR3 size: 16 residues. The germline V gene has CDR1 MRHNA and CDR2 SNTAGT. Trimming cost V 3 bases and J 2 bases, with 15 bases left between them. Here the CDR3 DNA reads TGTGCCAGCAGTGATGGTCTCGGGTTTGCCACAGATACGCAGTATTTT. Translated: CASSDGLGFATDTQYF.

The rearrangement joins TRBV5-4 to TRBJ1-2; 10 nucleotides agree with TRBD1. The ends lost 2 bases at V and 7 bases at J; junction bases unmatched: 5. The CDR3 consists of 14 residues. Germline V CDR1 and CDR2: SGHNT, YYREEE (reference sequence). CDR3: CASSFGTGDRGYTF. The CDR3 bases are TGTGCCAGCAGCTTTGGGACAGGGGATCGTGGCTACACCTTC.

This clone has only a few counts. This rearrangement joins TRBV7-3 to TRBJ2-1; TRBD1 aligns across 7 bases. Germline assignment: CDR1 SGHTA and CDR2 FQGTGA. The CDR3 spans 19 residues. V was clipped by 0 bases and J by 5 bases; unmatched bases: 16. The CDR3 nucleotides are TGTGCCAGCAGCTTAACGACCCATACTAGACAGGGTATCCACAATGAGCAGTTCTTC. Its protein product is CASSLTTHTRQGIHNEQFF.

The chain couples TRBV7-9 to TRBJ2-1; 10 bases line up with TRBD2. Germline V gene lookup returns CDR1 SEHNR and CDR2 FQNEAQ (reference sequence). The CDR3 sequence is 17 residues long. With V trimmed by 1 base and J by 6 bases, 9 bases remained unmatched. CDR3 loop: CASSLGGASGSFNEQFF. In nucleotides, the CDR3 is TGTGCCAGCAGCTTAGGGGGTGCTAGCGGGAGTTTCAATGAGCAGTTCTTC.

V gene TRBV2 combines with J gene TRBJ2-1; 11 bases agree with TRBD1. Germline assignment: CDR1 SNHLY and CDR2 FYNNEI. The CDR3 length is 14 residues. V lost 7 bases and J lost 7; bases outside the gene matches: 6. As DNA, the CDR3 is TGTGCCAGCAAGGGGGACAGGGGGAAGAATGAGCAGTTCTTC. Protein sequence: CASKGDRGKNEQFF.

J is TRBJ2-1 and V is TRBV7-6; possible D gene TRBD2, 5 bases. CDR1 is SGHVS, CDR2 FNYEAQ, per germline. V lost 3 bases and J lost 2, with 11 bases in between. The CDR3 is 15 residues long. DNA for the CDR3: TGTGCCAGCAGCTTGACTACCTCGGCCTACAATGAGCAGTTCTTC. Protein sequence: CASSLTTSAYNEQFF.

The rearrangement links TRBV5-6 to TRBJ2-1, with D possibly being TRBD2 (6 bases). V shed 3 bases and J shed 0 bases, with 16 bases lying between them. The CDR3 is 17 amino acids. CDR1 and CDR2 (germline): SGHDT, YYEEEE. CDR3 DNA sequence: TGTGCCAGCAGCTCGTCGGGAGAAGGGGACTCCTACAATGAGCAGTTCTTC. It codes for CASSSSGEGDSYNEQFF.

The chain couples TRBV7-2 to TRBJ2-7, with D perhaps matching TRBD2 (5 bases). V lost 5 bases and J lost 2, with 16 bases in between. Germline V gives CDR1 SGHTA, CDR2 FQGNSA. The CDR3 covers 15 residues. CDR3 sequence: CASSTLATLTYEQYF. The CDR3, as DNA: TGTGCCAGCAGCACCTTAGCGACCCTAACCTACGAGCAGTACTTC.

The chain is built from TRBV2 and TRBJ2-7, with D possibly being TRBD2 (6 bases). The CDR3 loop spans 13 amino acids. V lost 6 bases and J 0 bases, leaving 9 bases between the germline ends. The germline V gene encodes CDR1 SNHLY and CDR2 FYNNEI. The CDR3 region has the DNA TGTGCCAGCAGGACGGACTACTCCTACGAGCAGTACTTC. Its translation is CASRTDYSYEQYF.

The chain recombines TRBV28 with TRBJ2-7; D remains ambiguous. Trimming removed 6 bases from V and 0 bases from J, with 18 bases in between. CDR1 MDHEN and CDR2 SYDVKM come from the germline V gene. The CDR3 consists of 16 residues. The CDR3 protein is CASSSWFIRSSYEQYF. As DNA, the CDR3 is TGTGCCAGCAGCTCCTGGTTTATCCGGAGCTCCTACGAGCAGTACTTC.

The genes are TRBV28 and TRBJ1-5; D possibly corresponds to TRBD1 (6 bases). Germline CDR1 is MDHEN and CDR2 is SYDVKM. V dropped 9 bases and J dropped 2 bases, with 14 bases sitting between them. The CDR3 totals 14 residues. DNA of the CDR3: TGTGCCAGTAGAAAACAGGGAGGCAATCAGCCCCAGCATTTT. Translated: CASRKQGGNQPQHF.

The genes are TRBV11-3 and TRBJ2-7, with 11 bases matching TRBD2. This CDR3 region has 16 residues. Germline V gene data show CDR1 as SGHNT and CDR2 as YENEEA. J lost 1 base, V lost 5 bases, and 7 bases had no gene match. This chain's CDR3 is CASSLRTSGYSYEQYF. CDR3 sequence (DNA): TGTGCCAGCAGCCTCAGGACTAGCGGGTATTCCTACGAGCAGTACTTC.

This chain links TRBV7-9 with TRBJ2-5; maybe TRBD1 (6 bases). The V end was cut by 5 bases, the J end by 4 bases, with 14 bases between. CDR1 is SEHNR, CDR2 FQNEAQ, per germline (reference sequence). This CDR3 comprises 14 residues. The DNA for the CDR3 is TGTGCCAGCAGCATAGACAGGCCAGGAGAGACCCAGTACTTC. Its protein product is CASSIDRPGETQYF.